The 9 T cell receptor beta chains in this list originate from one sample, sequenced in a study of response to subunit inactivated influenza vaccine (dated by TCRdb to about 2018). Libraries were constructed by RT-PCR. The data were produced on an Illumina HiSeq 2500. TCRdb reran the public reads through fastp at Q25 and MiXCR, keeping productive beta chains. One record per CDR3 amino acid sequence lists the most common genes and DNA. The sample table holds 500,000 to 600,000 distinct CDR3 sequences, of which about 11% were seen once. Together, the top ten hold roughly a tenth of the sample. This material consisted of PBMCs from blood, taken on the day of vaccination. These receptors all come from a man aged 50 to 60 who received an inactivated influenza vaccine. Donor details come from another sample of the same person, matched by shared clones.

The rearrangement links TRBV4-3 to TRBJ1-4; 7 bases are shared with TRBD1. V lost 5 bases to trimming and J lost 3 bases; unmatched junction nucleotides: 6. This CDR3 spans 15 amino acids. CDR1 LGHNA and CDR2 YSLEER come from the germline V gene. CDR3: CASSTWTGPNEKLFF. The CDR3, as DNA: TGCGCCAGCAGCACTTGGACAGGTCCTAATGAAAAACTGTTTTTT.

As to this clonotype: Mismatch with germline at one junction end may stem from a read error. The chain carries TRBV20-1 and TRBJ2-3; TRBD2 aligns across 15 bases. The germline V gene encodes CDR1 DFQATT and CDR2 SNEGSKA (reference sequence). This CDR3 region has 17 residues. The CDR3 DNA reads TGCTGTGCTCCGACCGGGACTAGCGGGAGGTCCACAGATACGCAGTATTTT. It specifies CCAPTGTSGRSTDTQYF.

This clonotype turned up a few times. V and J are TRBV12-3 or TRBV12-4 and TRBJ2-1; either TRBD1 or TRBD2 may supply D (5 bases each). The CDR3 spans 13 residues. Trimming removed 6 bases at V and 9 bases at J, with 15 bases between. CDR3 loop: CASSPGLSSEQFF. Written as DNA, the CDR3 is TGTGCCAGCAGCCCGGGGCTGAGTAGTGAGCAGTTCTTC.

In its sample, this clonotype was seen many times. The chain links TRBV5-1 to TRBJ2-1; weak D call: TRBD2 (5 bases). Trimming removed 4 bases from V and 0 bases from J, with 17 bases in between. The V gene's germline CDR1 is SGHRS and CDR2 YFSETQ. This CDR3 is built from 17 residues. CDR3 sequence: CASSRPRAGLSYNEQFF. CDR3 sequence (DNA): TGCGCCAGCAGCCGGCCTAGGGCGGGTCTCTCCTACAATGAGCAGTTCTTC. The whole variable domain, filled in from reference TRBV5-1 and TRBJ2-1, reads KAGVTQTPRYLIKTRGQQVTLSCSPISGHRSVSWYQQTPGQGLQFLFEYFSETQRNKGNFPGRFSGRQFSNSRSEMNVSTLELGDSALYLCASSRPRAGLSYNEQFFGPGTRLTVL.

V gene TRBV4-2 combines with J gene TRBJ2-3; D is ambiguous. The CDR3 consists of 16 residues. Germline values: CDR1 LGHNA, CDR2 YNFKEQ. Trimming cost V 6 bases and J 2 bases, with 18 bases left between them. The CDR3 here is CASRSFDGVVTDTQYF. Here the CDR3 DNA reads TGTGCCAGCAGGAGCTTTGACGGAGTCGTCACAGATACGCAGTATTTT.

V is TRBV18 and J is TRBJ2-3; 8 bases agree with TRBD2. The CDR3 totals 16 residues. The germline gives CDR1 KGHSH, CDR2 LQKENI. V lost 2 bases and J lost 2; bases outside the gene matches: 6. The CDR3 spells CASSPSLAGVTDTQYF. The CDR3 DNA reads TGTGCCAGCTCACCATCGCTAGCGGGCGTCACAGATACGCAGTATTTT.

The chain is built from TRBV4-1 and TRBJ2-7; 10 bases fit TRBD2. The CDR3 totals 18 residues. V dropped 1 base and J dropped 6; count of bases not matched to a gene: 15. In germline, CDR1 is MGHRA, CDR2 YSYEKL. The DNA of the CDR3 is TGCGCCAGCAGCCAAGTCCTAGCGGGGGCCTCCCCTCGTGGCGAGCAGTACTTC. Its translation is CASSQVLAGASPRGEQYF.

Comments on this clonotype: This likely comes from a read error, as the CDR3 has no conserved phenylalanine or tryptophan at its end. This chain links TRBV5-1 with TRBJ1-3; perhaps TRBD1 as D (5 bases). V lost 4 bases and J lost 0, with 14 bases in between. This CDR3 has 16 residues. Germline V CDR1 and CDR2: SGHRS, YFSETQ. The CDR3 DNA reads as TGCGCCAGCAGCGTTTCCGGGACCCGCTCTGGAAACACCATATATCTT. Amino acids: CASSVSGTRSGNTIYL.

The gene calls are TRBV2 and TRBJ2-7, with D unresolved. The CDR3 loop spans 15 amino acids. Germline V lookup: CDR1 SNHLY, CDR2 FYNNEI. V was trimmed by 5 bases and J by 0 bases, leaving 14 bases between them. CDR3 coding DNA: TGTGCCAGCAGTTTCGGACGGAGAAGCTCCTACGAGCAGTACTTC. It is translated as CASSFGRRSSYEQYF.